Sequencing of this TCR beta chain was carried out in a study of cytomegalovirus exposure and HLA in healthy donors. General study findings and limits: DRB1 showed the most TCR associations and HLA-C the fewest in a later analysis, as rates varied by HLA locus.

The CDR3 extends over 16 amino acids. Trimming removed 2 bases from V and 4 bases from J; junction bases left unmatched: 7. Germline CDR1 and CDR2: LNHNV and YYDKDF (reference sequence). The PCR was carried out with 60 Vbeta primers and 13 Jbeta primers. TCRdb's copy holds only in-frame clones and misses some; the assay was immunoSEQ multiplex PCR. The sample includes about 280,000 clones, 70% to 90% seen only once; the top ten take about 2.5%. Worth noting for this clone: Its antigen is unidentified.

The receptor comes from a woman aged 18-29 years in good health and CMV-seronegative. The V gene is TRBV15, the J gene TRBJ1-2; 10 nucleotides agree with TRBD1. The specimen sequenced was PBMCs. The CDR3 coding sequence is TGTGCCACCAGCAGAACGGGGACAGGGGAAGTCTATGGCTACACCTTC. It is translated as CATSRTGTGEVYGYTF. Full variable domain (remainder filled in from reference TRBV15 and TRBJ1-2): DAMVIQNPRYQVTQFGKPVTLSCSQTLNHNVMYWYQQKSSQAPKLLFHYYDKDFNNEADTPDNFQSRRPNTSFCFLDIRSPGLGDTAMYLCATSRTGTGEVYGYTFGSGTRLTVV.